This T cell receptor beta chain stems from a study of CD8+ T cells in alopecia areata. Sequencing used cDNA as its template, made by extracting RNA and reverse transcribing it. Generated by immunoSEQ multiplex PCR, the TCRdb table keeps only in-frame clones and is missing some. The sample yields about 200,000 clones, 55% to 70% seen once. Treatment indicated: oral pan-JAK inhibitor, 5-10 mg twice daily. The investigators collected lesional scalp punch biopsies and peripheral blood from alopecia areata patients. Study-wide results and caveats: Numerous clones, expanded in lesions, remained in scalp and blood during tofacitinib.

Of note for this clone: What it binds is not known.

The germline V and J ends were trimmed by 5 bases and 6 bases, with 11 bases remaining between them. Germline V gives CDR1 SQVTM, CDR2 ANQGSEA. This CDR3 has 12 residues. This sample comprised CD4+ T cells sorted from blood, obtained at week 24, from a patient treated with tofacitinib. This TCR was recovered from a human donor with alopecia areata. This sequence joins TRBV29-1 and TRBJ2-1, with D perhaps TRBD1 (5 bases). The CDR3 here is CSVTRQSNEQFF. The CDR3 DNA follows: TGCAGCGTTACAAGACAGAGCAATGAGCAGTTCTTC.